This T cell receptor (beta chain) comes out of a study of T cell repertoires in cytomegalovirus infection. Study-wide results and caveats: HLA-C-restricted CMV-specific TCR beta clonotypes prevailed in the ex vivo response.

J lost 1 base, V lost 8 bases, and 6 bases had no gene match. The CDR3 is 14 amino acids. TCRdb itself ran the reads through MiXCR, one entry per CDR3 protein. The repertoire holds roughly 500,000 distinct CDR3 sequences, with about 11% as singletons. This clonotype was seen at least ten times. What it binds is not known. This clonotype was sampled from a human donor in good health (CMV status not recorded). Some clones in this sample may be carry-over from other donors' samples. This chain connects TRBV23-1 to TRBJ2-5; 8 nucleotides align to TRBD1. TRBV23-1 is an ORF; its function is uncertain. The sequenced material came from PBMCs. CDR3 nucleotide sequence: TGCGCCAGCGGGAGCAGGGGGCCCCAAGAGACCCAGTACTTC. This codes for CASGSRGPQETQYF.